The 4 T cell receptor beta chains below were found in one sample sequenced in a study of T cells in Graves' hyperthyroidism and ophthalmopathy (dated by TCRdb to between 2018 and 2021). Library method: multiplex PCR. TCRdb records Illumina HiSeq 2000 as the sequencer. The TCR beta CDR3 regions were amplified from the RNA transcripts. The TCR CDR3 was subjected to a first round of RT-PCR using the HTBI primer set and the Qiagen OneStep RT-PCR kit. The public reads were quality trimmed at Q25 with fastp and then assembled into clones with MiXCR by TCRdb, keeping productive beta chains. Rows matching on CDR3 protein sequence are summarized as one entry with the most common DNA and genes. For this sample there are 500,000 or so distinct CDR3 sequences; roughly 18% appear just once. The ten largest clones capture under 20% of the sample. The sample taken for sequencing was blood. Source of these receptors: a woman between 18 and 30 years old with Graves' ophthalmopathy.

This clonotype has ten or more counts. This chain links TRBV12-3 or TRBV12-4 with TRBJ1-2; no firm D call. Trimming took off 5 bases at V and 4 bases at J, with 20 bases between the two ends. This CDR3 has 16 residues. CDR3 in amino acids: CASSGIQGDWVYGYTF. DNA of the CDR3: TGTGCCAGCAGTGGGATCCAAGGAGACTGGGTCTATGGCTACACCTTC.

This clonotype showed up just a few times. V is TRBV24-1 and J is TRBJ2-2; D gene uncertain. V was pared by 7 bases and J by 6 bases, with 5 bases between. The CDR3 extends over 11 amino acids. The germline gives CDR1 KGHDR, CDR2 SFDVKD. CDR3 sequence (DNA): TGTGCCACCAGCGGAGCCGGGGAGCTGTTTTTT. The encoded protein is CATSGAGELFF.

This clonotype was picked up many times. The chain recombines TRBV7-2 with TRBJ1-1, with a possible D match to TRBD1 (6 bases). The V gene's germline CDR1 is SGHTA and CDR2 FQGNSA. V was cut by 5 bases and J by 5 bases, with 21 bases left in between. The CDR3 loop spans 16 amino acids. The CDR3 spells CASSVQGPAGLTEAFF. In DNA form, the CDR3 reads TGTGCCAGCAGCGTACAGGGTCCCGCGGGGTTGACTGAAGCTTTCTTT.

This clonotype was observed many times. The J gene is TRBJ2-7, the V gene TRBV28; D possibly uses TRBD1 or TRBD2 (5 bases each). Trimming removed 6 bases at V and 3 bases at J, with 24 bases between. This CDR3 comprises 17 residues. CDR1 is MDHEN, CDR2 SYDVKM, per germline. The DNA of the CDR3 is TGTGCCAGCAGCCTCCGCGTCGGGACGGACCTGGTCTACGAGCAGTACTTC. Amino acids: CASSLRVGTDLVYEQYF.